This T cell receptor (beta chain) was sequenced in a study of T cell repertoires in cytomegalovirus infection. Study context: Public TCR beta signatures were indicative of both CMV infection and a matching HLA type. General study findings and limits: Accumulated public TCR beta family frequency recognized individuals carrying CMV together with the relevant HLA. HLA-C-restricted CMV-specific TCR beta clonotypes prevailed in the ex vivo response.

TCRdb processed the reads anew with MiXCR; each CDR3 protein has one entry. The data hold about 120,000 distinct CDR3 sequences, with 30% observed a single time. The CDR3 runs 16 residues. Germline-derived CDR1 and CDR2 are SGDLS and YYNGEE. After removal of 1 base from V and 4 bases from J, the junction contained 6 bases not matched to a gene. About this clonotype: No antigen is known for it.

Sample: CD8+ T cells from cultured PBMCs, taken from culture after CMV antigen stimulation. This chain joins TRBV9 and TRBJ1-3; 9 nucleotides agree with TRBD1. The TCR originated in a human donor in good health (CMV status not recorded). Some clones in this sample may be carry-over from other donors' samples. In nucleotides, the CDR3 is TGTGCCAGCAGCGTACTCGGGACAGGGCCCGGAAACACCATATATTTT. Translated: CASSVLGTGPGNTIYF.